This T cell receptor beta chain is from a study of blood T cell repertoires in COVID-19. This CDR3 region has 14 residues. The V and J ends lost 4 bases and 15 bases respectively, with 22 bases between them. CDR1 is MDHEN and CDR2 is SYDVKM in the germline V gene. Residents of 20 to 25 US areas, aged roughly 18 to 89 years, made up the participants. The method was immunoSEQ multiplex PCR; TCRdb's version includes in-frame clones alone and lacks a portion of them. The data hold 250,000 to 300,000 clones, with more than 80% observed a single time. The TCR originated in a woman aged 25 to 39 who had recovered from COVID-19. Sequenced material: PBMCs or T cells enriched from blood (not recorded which). The chain carries TRBV28 and TRBJ1-3, with D tentatively TRBD1 (6 bases). The CDR3 DNA is TGTGCCAGCAGTTGGCAGAGAACAGGGCGGTTAGAATATTTT. This translates into CASSWQRTGRLEYF.